This paragraph reports one T cell receptor beta chain. Profiling relied on immunoSEQ multiplex PCR, and the TCRdb table lists in-frame clones only, not all of them. The table shows about half a million clones, with around 85% occurring only once. The entry originates in a study of shared clonotypes between healthy human individuals. The CDR3 has 16 amino acids. CDR1 and CDR2 (germline): ENHRY, SYGVKD. Between the trimmed V and J ends, which lost 4 bases and 6 bases, there was a span of 21 bases. The receptor comes from a woman aged 40 to 50 in good health. Some clones in this sample may be carry-over from other donors' samples. Sequencing was carried out using PBMCs. V gene TRBV10-3 combines with J gene TRBJ1-1; weak D call: TRBD1 (5 bases). CDR3 bases: TGTGCCATCAGTGCGGGGGGACTTATCGGTTGGGCTGAAGCTTTCTTT. It encodes CAISAGGLIGWAEAFF.